This TCR beta chain was observed in a study of blood T cell repertoires in COVID-19 (dated by TCRdb to 2018 to 2020). Regarding the research as a whole: The collaborator samples originated in the United States, Italy and Spain and spanned the acute and convalescent phases of COVID-19. The prospective study material was composed of cDNA or gDNA derived from T cells, B-cell-depleted T cells, or PBMCs. Deeply sampled blood TCRbeta repertoires from subjects exposed to, actively infected with, or recovered from COVID-19 were included in the dataset. A freely available public database, intended as a resource for researchers studying the immune response to SARS-CoV-2, is where the repertoires were released. Samples came from the ongoing ImmuneRACE study (first 160 participants) plus 1,254 subjects from 6 global collaborators. Nearly every sample came with metadata listing a de-identified subject ID, COVID-19 status, age in years and sex. HLA class I and class II types, where available, came from metadata supplied by the sample provider rather than from assay-based typing.

General study outcomes and caveats: The amount of clinical and demographic metadata varied by source and participant and was provided uncurated.

Whole blood was collected in K2EDTA tubes by collaborating institutions according to the institutions' own protocols. For TCRbeta analysis, collaborators shipped samples in one of three forms: frozen whole blood, isolated PBMCs, or DNA extracted from either of those sample types. TCRbeta CDR3 regions were amplified from genomic DNA using the immunoSEQ Assay, a bias-controlled multiplex PCR. In the paper's pipeline: Nucleated cell counts per sample were estimated from amplification of reference gene primers within the assay. To quantify the absolute abundance of each unique TCRbeta CDR3 rearrangement, sequence reads were collapsed and filtered. For each sample, productive Simpson clonality was calculated as the square root of Simpson's diversity index over productive rearrangements. The clones in this table, taken by TCRdb from immuneACCESS, are in-frame only. Not every clone is retained; where verified, under half of the shortfall comes from an unresolved V gene, and the cause of the rest is unknown. V and J calls and clone size are those listed in that table; D and trimming were worked out from the DNA. This sample is represented by about 270,000 clones; over 80% of them were singletons. The ten largest clones add up to approximately 4.1% of the sample.

In regard to this clone: Its recognized antigen is unknown. One base away there is no much larger clone; base qualities are not given.

The specimen was peripheral blood. This sequence was found in a woman between 50 and 59 years old with active or convalescent COVID-19.

The CDR3 sequence is CASSFQGTNQPQHF. The nucleotide sequence reads TGTGCCAGCAGCTTCCAGGGAACTAATCAGCCCCAGCATTTT. The chain is assembled from TRBV7-9 and TRBJ1-5; the D gene is possibly TRBD1, with 5 bases matching. The CDR3 goes from the cysteine to the phenylalanine over 14 residues. The only DNA kept is the CDR3, 42 bases in frame from the first base. Cut back by 3 bases and 4 bases, the V and J ends lie 10 bases apart. CDR1 and CDR2 were assigned from the germline V gene (reference sequence) as SEHNR and FQNEAQ.